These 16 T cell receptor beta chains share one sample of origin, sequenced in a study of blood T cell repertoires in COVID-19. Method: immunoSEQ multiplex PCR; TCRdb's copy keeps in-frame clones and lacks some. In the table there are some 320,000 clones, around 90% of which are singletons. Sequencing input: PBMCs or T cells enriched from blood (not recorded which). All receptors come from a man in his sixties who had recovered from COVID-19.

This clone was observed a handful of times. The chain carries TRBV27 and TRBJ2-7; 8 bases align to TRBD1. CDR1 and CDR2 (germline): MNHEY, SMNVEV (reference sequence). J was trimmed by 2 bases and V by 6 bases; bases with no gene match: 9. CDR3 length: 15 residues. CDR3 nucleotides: TGTGCCAGCAGGGGGATTGAGACAGGGGCCTACGAGCAGTACTTC. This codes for CASRGIETGAYEQYF.

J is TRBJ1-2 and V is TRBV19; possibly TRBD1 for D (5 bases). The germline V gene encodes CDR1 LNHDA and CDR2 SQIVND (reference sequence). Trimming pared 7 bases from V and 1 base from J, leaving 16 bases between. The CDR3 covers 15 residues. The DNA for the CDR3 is TGTGCCAGTAACAGTCGGGGGTTGGGTAACTATGGCTACACCTTC. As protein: CASNSRGLGNYGYTF.

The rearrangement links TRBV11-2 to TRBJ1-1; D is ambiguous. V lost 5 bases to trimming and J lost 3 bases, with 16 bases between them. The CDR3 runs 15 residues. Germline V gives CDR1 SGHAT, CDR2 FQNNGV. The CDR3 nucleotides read TGTGCCAGCAGCACCTTACGGGGAGGGTACACTGAAGCTTTCTTT. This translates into CASSTLRGGYTEAFF.

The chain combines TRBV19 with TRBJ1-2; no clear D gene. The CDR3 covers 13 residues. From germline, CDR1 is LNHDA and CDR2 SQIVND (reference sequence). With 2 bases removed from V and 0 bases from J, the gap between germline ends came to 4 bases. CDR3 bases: TGTGCCAGTAGTATATCTCCTAACTATGGCTACACCTTC. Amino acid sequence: CASSISPNYGYTF.

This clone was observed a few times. In DNA form, the CDR3 reads TGTGCCAGCAGGGCGGGACAGCTGAACACTGAAGCTTTCTTT. Amino acid sequence: CASRAGQLNTEAFF. The chain uses TRBV28 and TRBJ1-1, with 7 bases fitting TRBD1. CDR1 is MDHEN, CDR2 SYDVKM, per germline. CDR3 length equals 14 residues. Trimming removed 6 bases from V and 0 bases from J; junction bases left unmatched: 4. The whole variable domain, remainder taken from reference TRBV28 and TRBJ1-1, is DVKVTQSSRYLVKRTGEKVFLECVQDMDHENMFWYRQDPGLGLRLIYFSYDVKMKEKGDIPEGYSVSREKKERFSLILESASTNQTSMYLCASRAGQLNTEAFFGQGTRLTVV.

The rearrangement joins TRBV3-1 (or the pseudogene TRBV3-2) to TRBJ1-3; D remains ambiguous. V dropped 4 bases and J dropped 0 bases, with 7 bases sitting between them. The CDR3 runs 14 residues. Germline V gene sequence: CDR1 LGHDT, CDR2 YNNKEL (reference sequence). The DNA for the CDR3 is TGTGCCAGCAGCCCTAAGATCTCTGGAAACACCATATATTTT. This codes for CASSPKISGNTIYF.

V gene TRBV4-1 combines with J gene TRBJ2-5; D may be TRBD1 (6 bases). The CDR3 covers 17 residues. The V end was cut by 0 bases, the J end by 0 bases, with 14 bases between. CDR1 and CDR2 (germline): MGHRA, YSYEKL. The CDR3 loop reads CASSQERTARYQETQYF. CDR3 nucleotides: TGCGCCAGCAGCCAAGAAAGGACAGCCCGGTACCAAGAGACCCAGTACTTC.

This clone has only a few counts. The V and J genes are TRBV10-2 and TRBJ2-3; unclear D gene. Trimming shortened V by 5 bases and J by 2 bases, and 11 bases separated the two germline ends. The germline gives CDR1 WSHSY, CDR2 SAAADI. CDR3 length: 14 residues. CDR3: CASSLLEFTDTQYF. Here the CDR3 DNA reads TGCGCCAGCAGTCTATTAGAGTTCACAGATACGCAGTATTTT.

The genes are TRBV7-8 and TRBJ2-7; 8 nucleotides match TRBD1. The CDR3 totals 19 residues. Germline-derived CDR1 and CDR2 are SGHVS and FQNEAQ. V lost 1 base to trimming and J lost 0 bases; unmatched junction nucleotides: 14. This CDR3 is CASSLVLSLGGQGSYEQYF. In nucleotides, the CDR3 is TGTGCCAGCAGCTTAGTGTTGAGTTTGGGAGGACAGGGCTCCTACGAGCAGTACTTC.

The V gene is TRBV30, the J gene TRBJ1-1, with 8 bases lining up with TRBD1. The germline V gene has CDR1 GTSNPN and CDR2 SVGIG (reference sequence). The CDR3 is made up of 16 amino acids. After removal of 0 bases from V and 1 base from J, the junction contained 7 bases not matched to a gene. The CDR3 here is CAWSVFRGRRNTEAFF. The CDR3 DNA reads TGTGCCTGGAGTGTTTTCAGGGGGCGTAGGAACACTGAAGCTTTCTTT. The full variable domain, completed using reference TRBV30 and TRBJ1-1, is SQTIHQWPATLVQPVGSPLSLECTVEGTSNPNLYWYRQAAGRGLQLLFYSVGIGQISSEVPQNLSASRPQDRQFILSSKKLLLSDSGFYLCAWSVFRGRRNTEAFFGQGTRLTVV.

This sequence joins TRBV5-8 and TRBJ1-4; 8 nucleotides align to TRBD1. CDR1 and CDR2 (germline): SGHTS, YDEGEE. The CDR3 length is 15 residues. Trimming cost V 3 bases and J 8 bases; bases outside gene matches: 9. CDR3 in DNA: TGTGCCAGCAGCTCGACAGGGGCCAGGGGGGAAAAACTGTTTTTT. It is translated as CASSSTGARGEKLFF.

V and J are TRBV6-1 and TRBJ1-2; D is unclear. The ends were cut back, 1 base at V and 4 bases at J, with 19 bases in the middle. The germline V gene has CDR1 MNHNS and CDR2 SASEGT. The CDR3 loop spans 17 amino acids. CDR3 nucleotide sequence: TGTGCCAGCAGTGAAGGGAGGTTTAGCAGTTTTGGCTATGGCTACACCTTC. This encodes CASSEGRFSSFGYGYTF.

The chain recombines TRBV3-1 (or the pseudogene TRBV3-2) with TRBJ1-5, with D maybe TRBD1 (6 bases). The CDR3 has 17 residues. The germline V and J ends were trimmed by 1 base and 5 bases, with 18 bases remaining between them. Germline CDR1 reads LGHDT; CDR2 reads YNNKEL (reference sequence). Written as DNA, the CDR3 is TGTGCCAGCAGCCAAGGTCATTCCGGGGGGGCATATCAGCCCCAGCATTTT. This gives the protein CASSQGHSGGAYQPQHF.

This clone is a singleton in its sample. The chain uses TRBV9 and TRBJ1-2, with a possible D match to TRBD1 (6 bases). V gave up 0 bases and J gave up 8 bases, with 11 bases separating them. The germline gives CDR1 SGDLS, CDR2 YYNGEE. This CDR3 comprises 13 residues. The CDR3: CASSVVQGRGYTF. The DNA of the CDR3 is TGTGCCAGCAGCGTAGTACAGGGACGCGGCTACACCTTC. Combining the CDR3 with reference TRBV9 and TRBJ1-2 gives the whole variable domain DSGVTQTPKHLITATGQRVTLRCSPRSGDLSVYWYQQSLDQGLQFLIQYYNGEERAKGNILERFSAQQFPDLHSELNLSSLELGDSALYFCASSVVQGRGYTFGSGTRLTVV.

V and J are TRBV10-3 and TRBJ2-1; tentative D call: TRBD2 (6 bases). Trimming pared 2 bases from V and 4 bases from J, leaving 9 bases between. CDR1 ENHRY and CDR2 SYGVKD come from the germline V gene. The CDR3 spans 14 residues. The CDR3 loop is CAISEILAYNEQFF. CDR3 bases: TGTGCCATCAGTGAGATTCTAGCGTACAATGAGCAGTTCTTC.

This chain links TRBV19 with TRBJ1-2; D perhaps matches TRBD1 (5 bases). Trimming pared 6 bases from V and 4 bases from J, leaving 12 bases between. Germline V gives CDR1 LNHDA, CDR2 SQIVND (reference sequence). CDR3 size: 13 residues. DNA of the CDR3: TGTGCCAGTAGAAGCGGGGCCGTCTATGGCTACACCTTC. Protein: CASRSGAVYGYTF.